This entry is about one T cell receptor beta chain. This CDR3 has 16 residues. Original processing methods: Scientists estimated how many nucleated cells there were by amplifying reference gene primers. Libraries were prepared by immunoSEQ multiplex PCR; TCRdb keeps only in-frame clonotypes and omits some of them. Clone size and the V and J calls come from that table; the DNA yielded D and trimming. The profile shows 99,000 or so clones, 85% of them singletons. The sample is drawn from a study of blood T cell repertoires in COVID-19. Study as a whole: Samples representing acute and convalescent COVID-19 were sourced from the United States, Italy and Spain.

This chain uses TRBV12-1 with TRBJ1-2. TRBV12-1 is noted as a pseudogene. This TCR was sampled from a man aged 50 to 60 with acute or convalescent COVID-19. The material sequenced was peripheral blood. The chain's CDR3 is CASSFALRRDCYGYTF. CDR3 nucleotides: TGTGCCAGCAGCTTTGCGTTGCGTAGAGATTGCTATGGCTACACCTTC.